These 23 T cell receptor beta chains were sequenced from one sample in a study of glioma-infiltrating T cells (dated by TCRdb to about 2016). TCRdb lists the instrument as Illumina MiSeq. The iRepertoire nested amplicon-rescue multiplex PCR (arm-PCR) platform was used to amplify TCR alpha and beta CDR3 regions from RNA. The public sequencing data were trimmed at Q25 with fastp and processed into clonotypes with MiXCR by TCRdb, which kept only in-frame beta chains. Each CDR3 protein gets just one entry, which takes the most common genes and DNA from the rows behind it. In all, the sample holds roughly 100,000 distinct CDR3 sequences, and 25% to 35% of those were seen once. The ten largest clones represent around 40% of the sample. The sequenced sample was glioma tissue, nonneoplastic brain tissue, or PBMCs (not recorded which). The receptors here all came from a human donor with low-grade glioma or glioblastoma, undergoing nonglioma brain surgery, or in good health (not recorded which).

This clonotype has ten or more counts. The chain joins TRBV2 to TRBJ2-1, with D possibly being TRBD1 (6 bases). The germline V gene encodes CDR1 SNHLY and CDR2 FYNNEI. The ends were cut back, 10 bases at V and 5 bases at J, with 24 bases in the middle. CDR3 length: 16 residues. This chain's CDR3 is CATLGRGRGLNNEQFF. CDR3 DNA sequence: TGTGCCACCTTGGGCAGGGGAAGGGGTCTTAACAATGAGCAGTTCTTC.

The J gene is TRBJ2-1, the V gene TRBV14; TRBD1 matches at 11 bases. Germline CDR1 SGHDN, CDR2 FVKESK. The ends lost 4 bases at V and 5 bases at J; junction bases unmatched: 4. This CDR3 has 15 residues. The CDR3 DNA sequence: TGTGCCAGCAGCCTCCGGGACAGGGGGAACAATGAGCAGTTCTTC. This gives the protein CASSLRDRGNNEQFF.

In regard to this clonotype: This clone may be a read error of a much larger clone one base away. The CDR3 reads CSAGRIAQETEYF. The CDR3 nucleotides read TGCAGCGCCGGGAGGATAGCCCAAGAGACCGAGTACTTC. This chain connects TRBV20-1 to TRBJ2-5; the match to TRBD2 covers 7 bases. The CDR3 is 13 amino acids. Germline values: CDR1 DFQATT, CDR2 SNEGSKA (reference sequence).

This clonotype has more than one count but fewer than ten. The rearrangement links TRBV5-1 to TRBJ1-1, with D uncertain. V was cut by 0 bases and J by 2 bases, with 11 bases left in between. The CDR3 sequence is 15 residues long. CDR1 SGHRS and CDR2 YFSETQ come from the germline V gene. In DNA, the CDR3 is TGCGCCAGCAGCTTGGATGTACAGATAAACACTGAAGCTTTCTTT. Residues: CASSLDVQINTEAFF.

This clonotype was detected a few times. The chain has TRBV9 and TRBJ1-2; 8 nucleotides match TRBD1. Trimming took 4 bases from V and 2 from J; bases not matched to a gene: 10. Per the germline V gene, CDR1 is SGDLS and CDR2 is YYNGEE. The CDR3 spans 16 residues. The CDR3 nucleotides read TGTGCCAGCAGCCCGACAGGGGAAATAAGGAACTATGGCTACACCTTC. Protein sequence: CASSPTGEIRNYGYTF. Complete variable domain (other parts from reference TRBV9 and TRBJ1-2): DSGVTQTPKHLITATGQRVTLRCSPRSGDLSVYWYQQSLDQGLQFLIQYYNGEERAKGNILERFSAQQFPDLHSELNLSSLELGDSALYFCASSPTGEIRNYGYTFGSGTRLTVV.

This clonotype was seen many times. The rearrangement uses TRBV6-6 and TRBJ1-5; no definite D call. Trimming shortened V by 0 bases and J by 4 bases, and 7 bases separated the two germline ends. Germline CDR1 is MNHNY and CDR2 is SVGAGI (reference sequence). The CDR3 spans 14 residues. CDR3 protein: CASSYSLGNQPQHF. The CDR3 bases are TGTGCCAGCAGTTACTCGTTAGGAAATCAGCCCCAGCATTTT.

This clonotype was recorded a few times. The chain couples TRBV19 to TRBJ2-5; D ambiguous. CDR1 LNHDA and CDR2 SQIVND come from the germline V gene (reference sequence). This CDR3 comprises 15 residues. Trimming left V 4 bases short and J 2 bases short, with 14 bases between. CDR3 in DNA: TGTGCCAGTAGTACCTCCGCAGCCCCACAAGAGACCCAGTACTTC. As protein: CASSTSAAPQETQYF.

In regard to this clonotype: Germline is not matched at one junction end, which may reflect a read error. The V gene is TRBV7-9, the J gene TRBJ2-6, with D perhaps TRBD1 (5 bases). Germline loops: CDR1 SEHNR, CDR2 FQNEAQ (reference sequence). This CDR3 spans 13 amino acids. CDR3 nucleotide sequence: TGTGGCAGCAGCTCAGCTGGGGCCAACGTCCCGACTTTC. This gives the protein CGSSSAGANVPTF.

The chain uses TRBV12-3 or TRBV12-4 and TRBJ2-5, with D hard to call. The CDR3 totals 12 residues. V dropped 3 bases and J dropped 3 bases, with 5 bases sitting between them. CDR3 loop: CASSFFKETQYF. CDR3 DNA sequence: TGTGCCAGCAGTTTCTTTAAAGAGACCCAGTACTTC.

This clonotype turned up a few times. The chain uses TRBV7-9 and TRBJ2-1, with 11 bases that match TRBD2. Trimming took 4 bases from V and 2 from J; bases not matched to a gene: 4. Germline values: CDR1 SEHNR, CDR2 FQNEAQ (reference sequence). CDR3 size: 16 residues. CDR3: CASSYTSGGTYNEQFF. The DNA for the CDR3 is TGTGCCAGCAGCTACACTAGCGGGGGCACCTACAATGAGCAGTTCTTC.

Regarding this clonotype: At one end, the junction sequence differs from germline, possibly due to a read error. The chain employs TRBV10-3 and TRBJ2-5; 11 positions agree with TRBD2. CDR3 size: 14 residues. Germline V CDR1 and CDR2: ENHRY, SYGVKD. The CDR3 region is CAISASGGQETKYF. The CDR3 DNA reads as TGTGCCATCAGTGCTAGCGGGGGGCAAGAGACCAAGTACTTC.

The V and J genes are TRBV4-3 and TRBJ1-4, with D hard to call. Germline V gene data show CDR1 as LGHNA and CDR2 as YSLEER. V was pared by 0 bases and J by 7 bases, with 9 bases between. CDR3 length equals 14 residues. CDR3 nucleotides: TGCGCCAGCAGCCAAGATATGGGCAGTGAAAAACTGTTTTTT. This encodes CASSQDMGSEKLFF.

This chain uses TRBV9 with TRBJ1-2; tentatively, D is TRBD1 (5 bases). The CDR3 consists of 15 residues. V lost 4 bases and J 1 base, leaving 14 bases between the germline ends. CDR1 and CDR2 from the germline V gene are SGDLS and YYNGEE. CDR3 coding DNA: TGTGCCAGCAGCACCCTTCAGGGTCTTAACTATGGCTACACCTTC. This codes for CASSTLQGLNYGYTF. Looking up the rest from reference TRBV9 and TRBJ1-2 gives the full variable domain: DSGVTQTPKHLITATGQRVTLRCSPRSGDLSVYWYQQSLDQGLQFLIQYYNGEERAKGNILERFSAQQFPDLHSELNLSSLELGDSALYFCASSTLQGLNYGYTFGSGTRLTVV.

This clonotype was detected many times. The chain employs TRBV7-9 and TRBJ2-7; D might be TRBD2 (7 bases). Germline CDR1 and CDR2: SEHNR and FQNEAQ (reference sequence). V was clipped by 5 bases and J by 2 bases, with 19 bases between them. CDR3 length: 16 residues. As DNA, the CDR3 is TGTGCCAGCAGCCCCCGAGACGGGGGGCTACCCTACGAGCAGTACTTC. As protein: CASSPRDGGLPYEQYF.

Comment on this clonotype: A much larger clonotype is one base distant, so this may be a read error. Since the CDR3 does not end with the conserved phenylalanine or tryptophan, this likely comes from a read error. The rearrangement uses TRBV18 and TRBJ2-7; D not resolved. Trimming took 3 bases from V and 2 from J, leaving 8 bases between them. This CDR3 spans 13 amino acids. Germline lookup yields CDR1 KGHSH and CDR2 LQKENI. CDR3 sequence: CASSPGVAYEQYL. CDR3 in DNA: TGTGCCAGCTCACCGGGTGTTGCCTACGAGCAGTACCTC.

This clonotype was picked up many times. The chain couples TRBV6-1 to TRBJ2-2, with 8 bases lining up with TRBD2. Looked up from germline, CDR1 is MNHNS and CDR2 is SASEGT. This CDR3 has 14 amino acids. The J segment lost 3 bases and the V segment lost 9 bases, leaving 6 bases of the junction unmatched. CDR3 amino acids: CASHGGGHTGELFF. The CDR3 region has the DNA TGTGCCAGTCACGGGGGGGGCCACACCGGGGAGCTGTTTTTT.

With respect to this clonotype: A clone one base away is much larger, so this may be a read error. The V gene is TRBV20-1, the J gene TRBJ1-4, with 8 nucleotides matching TRBD1. Germline-derived CDR1 and CDR2 are DFQATT and SNEGSKA (reference sequence). The length of the CDR3 is 15 residues. V shed 2 bases, J shed 12 bases, and the junction held 14 bases outside the gene matches. The CDR3 sequence is CSARPGQGSSGELFF. In nucleotides, the CDR3 is TGCAGTGCTAGACCCGGACAGGGAAGTTCAGGGGAACTGTTTTTT.

This clonotype was counted many times. The chain joins TRBV7-9 to TRBJ2-1, with D possibly matching TRBD1 (5 bases). Germline CDR1 SEHNR, CDR2 FQNEAQ (reference sequence). V shed 8 bases and J shed 6 bases, with 11 bases lying between them. The CDR3 runs 12 residues. The CDR3 DNA follows: TGTGCCAGCCTGGGGCAGGGCAATGAGCAGTTCTTC. This encodes CASLGQGNEQFF.

The chain links TRBV6-6 to TRBJ2-7; perhaps TRBD2 as D (6 bases). This CDR3 is 15 amino acids long. Per germline, CDR1 MNHNY and CDR2 SVGAGI (reference sequence). Trimming removed 6 bases at V and 0 bases at J, with 15 bases between. CDR3 bases: TGTGCCAGCAGAAAAGAATGGGGGGACTCCTACGAGCAGTACTTC. As protein: CASRKEWGDSYEQYF.

Regarding this clonotype: This sequence may be a read error, since a much larger clone differs from it by one base. The chain has TRBV15 and TRBJ2-7; 11 bases fit TRBD2. V trimming: 0 bases; J trimming: 2 bases; junction bases outside the gene matches: 0. CDR1 is LNHNV, CDR2 YYDKDF, per germline (reference sequence). The CDR3 extends over 15 amino acids. The CDR3 DNA is TGTGCCACCAGCAGAGAGACTAGCGGGGCCTACGAGCAGTACTTC. It codes for CATSRETSGAYEQYF.

Points on this clonotype: A read error may be the cause here, since a much bigger clone is one base away. The chain employs TRBV12-3 or TRBV12-4 and TRBJ2-2; tentative D call: TRBD2 (6 bases). The CDR3 loop spans 14 amino acids. CDR3 nucleotide sequence: TGTGCCAGCAGTTTGCGCCACTCCACCGGGGGGCTGTTTTTT. It yields the protein CASSLRHSTGGLFF.

This clonotype was picked up a small number of times. The rearrangement links TRBV19 to TRBJ1-2; D is unresolved. In germline, CDR1 is LNHDA, CDR2 SQIVND (reference sequence). The CDR3 is 12 residues long. Between the trimmed V and J ends, which lost 4 bases and 5 bases, there was a span of 8 bases. CDR3: CASSTDAYGYTF. CDR3 nucleotides: TGTGCCAGTAGTACGGACGCGTATGGCTACACCTTC.

On this clonotype itself: One end of the junction fails to match germline, which may point to a read error. V usage is TRBV18 and J usage is TRBJ1-5; D is unresolved. Germline V CDR1 and CDR2: KGHSH, LQKENI. The CDR3 contains 14 residues. CDR3 residues: CASSQGLGNQSQHF. CDR3 nucleotides: TGTGCCAGCTCACAGGGTTTGGGCAATCAGTCCCAGCATTTT.